The clone carrying this T cell receptor (beta chain) showed up just a few times. The antigen remains undetermined. Unmatched junction bases numbered 5, after V lost 4 bases and J lost 4 bases. This CDR3 contains 15 residues. CDR1 and CDR2 from the germline V gene are MGHRA and YSYEKL. These data originate in a study of blood T cells in healthy people across ages. General observations from the study: Age brought a roughly linear fall in TCR beta diversity measured per million T cells.

It was with a sample-barcoded 5' primer and a J-beta primer mix that a second PCR of roughly 7 to 12 cycles was run. In TCRdb, the 5' RACE reads were re-called with MiXCR into one record per CDR3 protein. The sample gives around 1,700,000 distinct CDR3 sequences, 28% of which show up once; around 7.7% is in the top ten. The chain recombines TRBV4-1 with TRBJ2-1; TRBD2 aligns across 9 bases. This sequence originates from a woman aged 30 to 39 in good health. The sample comprised blood. The CDR3 loop reads CASSPGTSLYNEQFF. The CDR3 DNA sequence: TGCGCCAGCAGCCCCGGGACTAGCCTATACAATGAGCAGTTCTTC.